The subject of this entry is one T cell receptor beta chain. The antigen is not known. These data belong to a study of healthy donors' naive CD4 and CD8 T cells. Study-wide context: Donors spanned ages 20-25, 40-50 and 60-70 years, half female. For TCR alpha, new primers spanned all functional IMGT alpha genes.

Trimming stripped 2 bases from V and 0 bases from J, with 8 bases between. This CDR3 is 15 amino acids long. The germline CDR1 and CDR2 sequences are MNHEY and SVGAGI. Each TCR library used around 0.5 ug of total RNA and a linear amplification protocol. TCRdb redid the calling of the reads with MiXCR, one entry per CDR3 protein. This sample has around 200,000 distinct CDR3 sequences, with about four fifths found just once. Broader study findings: Positive CDR3 charge linked to CD4+ cells, negative to CD8+ cells. Bias from naive T cell homeostatic proliferation was not addressed.

The material sequenced was naive CD4+ and CD8+ T cells sorted from blood, pooled from several donors. V gene TRBV6-5 combines with J gene TRBJ2-1; possibly TRBD2 for D (6 bases). This clonotype originated in a pool of human donors in good health; the sample pools cells from several healthy donors. This chain's CDR3 is CASSYGTSSYNEQFF. In DNA form, the CDR3 reads TGTGCCAGCAGTTACGGGACTTCCTCCTACAATGAGCAGTTCTTC.